These 21 T cell receptor beta chains originate from one sample sequenced in a study of regulatory T cells in long-lasting Graves disease. Construction of TCR beta libraries relied on iRepertoire HTBI primers and on Arm-PCR targeting CDR3 regions. TCRdb itself ran the multiplex PCR reads through MiXCR, one entry per CDR3 protein. The table records more than 300,000 distinct CDR3 sequences, about 11% of them present only once. Time point meaning: newly diagnosed GD, antithyroid drugs for less than 3 months. The TCR library was made from RNA extracted from PBMCs. This same sample was also taken into another study, of T cells in Graves' hyperthyroidism and ophthalmopathy.

Specimen: peripheral blood mononuclear cells (PBMCs), collected at new diagnosis, from a patient treated with antithyroid drugs. These receptors all come from a woman under 30 with Graves disease.

This clonotype has at least ten counts. This chain connects TRBV12-3 or TRBV12-4 to TRBJ1-3, with 7 nucleotides matching TRBD1. CDR3 length: 14 residues. V lost 6 bases, J lost 2 bases, and 4 bases stayed unmatched. The CDR3 loop reads CASRPGQAGNTIYF. Written as DNA, the CDR3 is TGTGCCAGCAGGCCCGGACAGGCTGGAAACACCATATATTTT.

Many counts were recorded for this clonotype. The CDR3 protein is CASSLGSPKDYEQYV. In DNA, the CDR3 is TGTGCCAGCAGTCTAGGGTCCCCCAAGGACTACGAGCAGTACGTC. This chain uses TRBV2 with TRBJ2-7; no clear D gene. CDR3 size: 15 residues. V was pared by 5 bases and J by 3 bases, with 17 bases between. Germline V gene sequence: CDR1 SNHLY, CDR2 FYNNEI.

This clonotype was seen at least ten times. At one boundary the junction diverges from the germline segment, which might be a read error. This CDR3 is CASRPSVSTSAGYF. CDR3 nucleotides: TGTGCCAGCCGTCCGTCGGTATCTACATCGGCCGGGTATTTC. The chain links TRBV25-1 to TRBJ2-1; no clear D. CDR1 is MGHDK, CDR2 SYGVNS, per germline. The CDR3 loop spans 14 amino acids.

This clonotype was observed a few times. The chain is built from TRBV6-1 and TRBJ1-5; D gene unclear. The CDR3 covers 12 residues. V was clipped by 4 bases and J by 5 bases, with 6 bases between them. Germline CDR1 MNHNS, CDR2 SASEGT. CDR3 loop: CASSAQDQPQHF. For the CDR3, the DNA is TGTGCCAGCAGTGCCCAGGATCAGCCCCAGCATTTT.

The table lists this clonotype with many counts. The chain is built from TRBV28 and TRBJ2-7, with 8 bases identical to TRBD1. The CDR3 totals 14 residues. The junction had 5 bases not matched to a gene; V was cut back by 7 bases and J by 0 bases. Per the germline V gene, CDR1 is MDHEN and CDR2 is SYDVKM. The CDR3 DNA reads as TGTGCCAGCATTAAACAGGGGGGCTCCTACGAGCAGTACTTC. It is translated as CASIKQGGSYEQYF.

This clonotype appeared many times. The chain combines TRBV6-1 with TRBJ2-1; 7 bases are shared with TRBD2. The CDR3 contains 14 residues. V lost 8 bases to trimming and J lost 5 bases; unmatched junction nucleotides: 9. Germline CDR1 is MNHNS and CDR2 is SASEGT. The CDR3 reads CASSGTSVNNEQFF. The CDR3 region has the DNA TGTGCCAGCTCGGGAACTAGCGTAAACAATGAGCAGTTCTTC.

V and J are TRBV15 and TRBJ2-1, with 12 bases matching TRBD1. Trimming removed 1 base from V and 4 bases from J; junction bases left unmatched: 8. The CDR3 length is 18 residues. Germline loops: CDR1 LNHNV, CDR2 YYDKDF (reference sequence). The CDR3 loop is CATSRARGTGGDYNEQFF. Written as DNA, the CDR3 is TGTGCCACCAGCAGAGCCCGTGGGACAGGGGGCGATTACAATGAGCAGTTCTTC.

This clonotype showed up just a few times. This sequence may be a read error, since a much larger clone differs from it by one base. The rearrangement uses TRBV6-2 or TRBV6-3 and TRBJ1-1; no reliable D call. This CDR3 region has 14 residues. Germline V gene lookup returns CDR1 MNHEY and CDR2 SVGEGT. The germline V and J ends were trimmed by 6 bases and 4 bases, with 15 bases remaining between them. This chain's CDR3 is CASRPTTSGTEAFF. The CDR3 DNA follows: TGTGCCAGCAGGCCCACCACGAGCGGCACTGAAGCTTTCTTT.

This clonotype was observed many times. The chain uses TRBV11-1 and TRBJ2-3, with D possibly TRBD2 on 5 matching bases. The germline gives CDR1 SGHAT, CDR2 FQDESV (reference sequence). The CDR3 extends over 17 amino acids. Trimming took 5 bases from V and 5 from J, leaving 23 bases between them. CDR3 nucleotides: TGTGCCAGCAGCCCCCCTGGAGGAGCCAACGAGGGAGATACGCAGTATTTT. Translating gives CASSPPGGANEGDTQYF.

The table lists this clonotype with many counts. V gene TRBV19 combines with J gene TRBJ1-5; D ambiguous. Per germline, CDR1 LNHDA and CDR2 SQIVND (reference sequence). V was clipped by 7 bases and J by 6 bases, with 19 bases between them. This CDR3 region has 15 residues. Here the CDR3 reads CASTLAHGFGQPQHF. DNA of the CDR3: TGTGCCAGTACCCTAGCCCATGGGTTCGGTCAGCCCCAGCATTTT.

The table lists this clonotype with a few counts. The chain links TRBV6-2 or TRBV6-3 to TRBJ2-1; a possible D gene is TRBD1 (6 bases). This CDR3 is 16 amino acids long. The germline CDR1 and CDR2 sequences are MNHEY and SVGEGT. V was pared by 7 bases and J by 7 bases, with 23 bases between. Here the CDR3 DNA reads TGTGCCAGCACACCCCGACAGGACAAACTACAAAATGAGCAGTTCTTC. Encoded protein: CASTPRQDKLQNEQFF.

This clonotype was counted many times. The genes are TRBV4-3 and TRBJ2-3; perhaps TRBD2 as D (5 bases). This CDR3 is built from 14 residues. The V end lost 3 bases, the J end lost 5 bases, and 12 bases lay between the germline ends. Germline CDR1 LGHNA, CDR2 YSLEER. This CDR3 reads CASSHPEGRDTQYF. CDR3 sequence (DNA): TGCGCCAGCAGCCACCCCGAGGGTAGAGATACGCAGTATTTT.

This clonotype occurred many times. The chain couples TRBV5-1 to TRBJ2-7; weak D call: TRBD2 (5 bases). CDR1 SGHRS and CDR2 YFSETQ come from the germline V gene. The CDR3 spans 15 residues. V was trimmed by 5 bases and J by 7 bases, leaving 22 bases between them. The DNA of the CDR3 is TGCGCCAGCAGGGCAAGTTGGGCCTCCTCGGGGGAGCAGTACTTC. It is translated as CASRASWASSGEQYF.

The chain combines TRBV19 with TRBJ2-1, with 7 positions matching TRBD2. With 3 bases clipped from V and 4 bases from J, the junction kept 6 bases outside the gene matches. Germline CDR1 LNHDA, CDR2 SQIVND (reference sequence). This CDR3 contains 15 residues. The DNA of the CDR3 is TGTGCCAGTAGTATTACCCGGGGACTATACAATGAGCAGTTCTTC. Amino acids: CASSITRGLYNEQFF.

About this clonotype itself: A much larger clonotype is one base distant, so this may be a read error. The chain recombines TRBV25-1 with TRBJ2-5, with D perhaps TRBD2 (5 bases). The V end lost 6 bases, the J end lost 3 bases, and 8 bases lay between the germline ends. CDR1 is MGHDK, CDR2 SYGVNS, per germline. This CDR3 has 12 amino acids. CDR3 bases: TGTGCCAGCAGCGCGAGGGAAGAGACCCAGTACTTC. Protein product: CASSAREETQYF.

V gene TRBV3-2 combines with J gene TRBJ1-2; TRBD1 was called by the table and not checked on the DNA. TRBV3-2 is annotated as a pseudogene. CDR3 length: 13 residues. The CDR3 reads CASSQNRGFGYTF. In nucleotides, the CDR3 is TGTGCCAGCAGCCAAAACAGGGGGTTTGGCTACACCTTC.

This clonotype came up many times. The chain has TRBV20-1 and TRBJ2-1; TRBD2 agrees at 10 bases. Trimming removed 5 bases from V and 12 bases from J; junction bases left unmatched: 13. Germline CDR1 is DFQATT and CDR2 is SNEGSKA (reference sequence). This CDR3 has 14 residues. CDR3 in DNA: TGCAGTGCTCATCTAGCGGGGGACACTCGAAGGCAGTTCTTC. This sequence encodes CSAHLAGDTRRQFF.

This clonotype showed up many times. The CDR3: CASSLDGQGATNEKLFF. The CDR3 DNA reads TGCGCCAGCAGCTTGGACGGACAGGGCGCAACTAATGAAAAACTGTTTTTT. This chain links TRBV5-1 with TRBJ1-4, with 8 bases lining up with TRBD1. Looked up from germline, CDR1 is SGHRS and CDR2 is YFSETQ. The V segment lost 0 bases and the J segment 0 bases; nucleotides outside the gene matches: 4. CDR3 length: 17 residues.

A few counts support this clonotype. Because the CDR3's place on the DNA is in doubt, the DNA is left out and the CDR3 is given as listed by TCRdb. The V gene is TRBV11-2, the J gene TRBJ1-2. From its first to its last residue, the CDR3 has 14 amino acids. Germline CDR1 and CDR2: SGHAT and FQNNGV. CDR3 sequence: CASSLDGFGNGYTF.

There are many counts of this clonotype. The rearrangement links TRBV28 to TRBJ1-1; D call uncertain. Trimming cost V 3 bases and J 0 bases, with 8 bases left between them. Germline assignment: CDR1 MDHEN and CDR2 SYDVKM. The CDR3 is made up of 14 amino acids. The chain's CDR3 is CASSFGGLNTEAFF. CDR3 coding DNA: TGTGCCAGCAGTTTCGGCGGCCTGAACACTGAAGCTTTCTTT.

The rearrangement uses TRBV9 and TRBJ2-4; TRBD2 might be the D (5 bases). This CDR3 region has 15 residues. From germline, CDR1 is SGDLS and CDR2 YYNGEE. Trimming removed 0 bases at V and 5 bases at J, with 12 bases between. The CDR3 here is CASSVAVNSENIQYF. In DNA, the CDR3 is TGTGCCAGCAGCGTAGCGGTAAATAGCGAAAACATTCAGTACTTC.